This T cell receptor beta chain is from a study of Graves' ophthalmopathy and Graves' hyperthyroidism. Points from the study as a whole: Detection in blood was also observed for most expanded thyroid clonotypes above 0.001 frequency.

A remark on this clonotype: The target antigen is unknown.

CDR1 is SQVTM, CDR2 ANQGSEA, per germline. Trimming removed 1 base at V and 7 bases at J, with 8 bases between. The CDR3 is made up of 12 amino acids. RNA transcripts served as template for amplifying TCR beta CDR3 sequences. First-round RT-PCR employed HTBI primers, with a second-round multiplex PCR after it. TCRdb used MiXCR to reprocess the multiplex PCR reads, holding one entry per CDR3 protein. The table includes over 650,000 distinct CDR3 sequences, about two fifths detected once. Sequenced input: peripheral blood. This receptor was identified in an adult man with Graves' ophthalmopathy. The rearrangement uses TRBV29-1 and TRBJ1-3; tentative D call: TRBD1 (6 bases). The CDR3 loop is CSVEGTANTIYF. CDR3 nucleotide sequence: TGCAGCGTTGAAGGGACAGCGAACACCATATATTTT.